The source of this T cell receptor beta chain is a study of T cell responses to AZD1222 COVID-19 vaccine. The table came from immunoSEQ multiplex PCR; TCRdb's copy has only in-frame clones and leaves some out. This table has 130,000 or so clones, approximately 90% appearing once. CDR1 and CDR2 from the germline V gene are MGHRA and YSYEKL. The CDR3 spans 14 residues. The V segment lost 3 bases and the J segment 1 base; nucleotides outside the gene matches: 2. The chain uses TRBV4-1 and TRBJ2-5; 7 nucleotides agree with TRBD1. The clonotype was recovered from an adult who received the AZD1222 COVID-19 vaccine. This specimen was peripheral blood, taken 28 days after the second AZD1222 dose. CDR3 sequence reads: CASSQTGFQETQYF. CDR3 nucleotides: TGCGCCAGCAGCCAGACAGGGTTCCAAGAGACCCAGTACTTC.